This TCR gamma chain was found in a study of Vγ9Vδ2 T cells in congenital toxoplasmosis (dated by TCRdb to about 2021). In terms of the full investigation: The diagnosis of congenital toxoplasmosis relied on IgG, IgM and IgA serology, Western blot and an in-house interferon-gamma release assay. At 2 months, TCR sequencing included five or six infected and around nine uninfected infants, while at 1 year the sequenced group was 3 infected and 4 uninfected infants. In this study, researchers looked at the gamma and delta chain CDR3 repertoires of sorted blood gammadelta T cells, comparing infants congenitally infected with T. gondii against uninfected infants. Repertoire sequencing was done on samples from infants at 2 months after birth and at 1 year of age. What the authors observed across the whole study: At 2 months, TRGV9 and TRDV2 CDR3s of infected infants appeared to carry fewer N additions than uninfected infants, especially TRDV2-TRDJ1 sequences. Germline-encoded fetal-type TRDV2 CDR3 sequences seemed to be more prevalent in infected than in uninfected roughly 2-month-old infants, with an in utero expansion footprint being suggested. Repertoire differences between infected and uninfected infants were less clearly seen at 1 year of age than at 2 months. A public TRGV9 clonotype was highly prevalent in both infected and uninfected infants. Two months was the earliest age with enough suitable sample material for TCR repertoire analysis, so newborn repertoires were not sequenced.

The same treatment, consisting of spiramycin and/or pyrimethamine plus sulfadiazine plus folinic acid, was given to the mothers of both infected and uninfected infants. Every infant, whether infected or uninfected, was delivered at term, after more than 37 weeks of gestation. Around 950 uL of blood was turned into PBMCs through Lymphoprep gradient centrifugation, and the PBMCs were then cryopreserved in liquid nitrogen and sent to Belgium. After thawing, PBMCs were labeled with Zombie NIR viability dye and stained with CD3, TCR gammadelta, Vgamma9 and Vdelta2 antibodies. Sorting of CD3+ TCRgammadelta+ T cells was performed on a FACSAria III, with a mean purity of approximately 98%. For each sample, RNA was extracted from some 10,000 sorted gammadelta T cells with the RNeasy Micro Kit. Each infant was born to a mother who had been enrolled with a primary T. gondii infection during pregnancy. Peripheral blood was collected from the infants at an outpatient microbiology and virology center in Pavia, Italy.

Template-switch reverse transcription with SuperScript II was used to generate cDNA, with TRGC- and TRDC-specific primers combined in a single tube. The TRGC primer was designed to bind both the TRGC1 and TRGC2 constant genes. TRG and TRD amplification used the KAPA Real-Time Library Amplification Kit, with AMPure XP bead purification between steps. Index PCR with the Nextera XT Index Kit was used to add Illumina sequencing adapters. TRG and TRD amplicons were sequenced on an Illumina MiSeq with the V2 300 kit, giving 150 bp paired-end reads. In the original analysis: Read quality was checked with FastQC version 0.11.8 before further analysis. Reads were aligned against the TRG or TRD reference genes from GenBank, and CDR3 sequences were constructed using MiXCR version 3.0.3. MiXCR defaults were kept, except that TRDD gene segments were assembled using 3 rather than 5 consecutive nucleotides. N additions, CDR3 length, J segment length and clonotype sharing between samples were computed with VDJtools version 1.2.1. CDR3 sequences that were out of frame or contained stop codons were left out of the analysis. To look for overlap, the infant repertoires were checked against previously published Vgamma9Vdelta2 repertoires from fetal, cord blood and adult blood. TCRdb reprocessed the public reads with the caller CATT; rows with the same DNA were merged afterwards. These V and J calls are TCRdb output, not the study's own analysis. The sample table contains around 290 gamma-chain clones; only one count was recorded for around 7.7% of them. The ten most abundant clones make up about two fifths of the sample.

V loses 1 base at its end and J loses 6 bases; junction bases beyond the gene matches: 9. The germline V gene (reference sequence) supplies CDR1 GITISATS and CDR2 ISYDGTV. Counted from cysteine to phenylalanine, this CDR3 has 18 amino acids. Kept here is only the CDR3 DNA, which spans 54 bases and is read in frame from base 1. This clone is medium-sized (0.01 to 0.1%) in its sample. Which antigen it targets is not known. Base qualities are not provided; no much larger clone lies one nucleotide away. The chain is assembled from TRGV9 and TRGJP. This sequence was found in a child under 10 years old born to a mother with Toxoplasma gondii infection during pregnancy, either congenitally infected or uninfected (not recorded which). The sequenced sample consisted of gamma-delta T cells from blood. The DNA reads TGTGCCTTGTGGGAGGTACACAAGCTAGAGTTGGGCAAAAAAATCAAGGTATTT. Protein translation: CALWEVHKLELGKKIKVF.